The entry below gives a single T cell receptor (beta chain) sequence along with its context. Other nucleotide sequences in the sample specify the same CDR3. The data were taken from a study of blood T cell repertoires in COVID-19. The CDR3 covers 15 residues. Germline V gene data show CDR1 as LNHDA and CDR2 as SQIVND (reference sequence). Unmatched junction bases numbered 5, after V lost 9 bases and J lost 1 base. The Seattle patients joined while their infection was active and were tracked longitudinally afterward. Authors' processing steps: Using reference gene primer amplification, nucleated cell counts were estimated. The assay was immunoSEQ multiplex PCR, and TCRdb's table has in-frame clones only and misses some. That table is the source of V, J and clone size, and D and trimming were worked out from the DNA. The sample yields 350,000 or so clones, approximately 90% seen once.

The chain has TRBV19 and TRBJ1-5, with 11 nucleotides matching TRBD1. The sequenced sample was peripheral blood. The sequence was obtained from a woman aged 55-70 years with COVID-19, enrolled during active disease. The CDR3 reads CASSRDRGSNQPQHF. In DNA form, the CDR3 reads TGTGCCAGCAGCCGGGACAGGGGGAGCAATCAGCCCCAGCATTTT.